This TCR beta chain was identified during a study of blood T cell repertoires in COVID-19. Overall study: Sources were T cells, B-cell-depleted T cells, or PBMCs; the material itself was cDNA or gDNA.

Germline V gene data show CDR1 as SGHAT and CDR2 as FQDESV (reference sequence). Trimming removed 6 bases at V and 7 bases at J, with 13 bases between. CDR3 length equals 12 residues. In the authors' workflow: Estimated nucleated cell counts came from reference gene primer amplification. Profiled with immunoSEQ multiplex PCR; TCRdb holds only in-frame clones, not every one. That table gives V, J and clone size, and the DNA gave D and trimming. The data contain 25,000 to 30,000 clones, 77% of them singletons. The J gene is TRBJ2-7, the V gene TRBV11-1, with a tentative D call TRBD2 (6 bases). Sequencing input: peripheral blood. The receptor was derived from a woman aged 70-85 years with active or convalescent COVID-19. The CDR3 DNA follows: TGTGCCAGCAGTCGCGGGGTAGGGGAGCAGTACTTC. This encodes CASSRGVGEQYF.